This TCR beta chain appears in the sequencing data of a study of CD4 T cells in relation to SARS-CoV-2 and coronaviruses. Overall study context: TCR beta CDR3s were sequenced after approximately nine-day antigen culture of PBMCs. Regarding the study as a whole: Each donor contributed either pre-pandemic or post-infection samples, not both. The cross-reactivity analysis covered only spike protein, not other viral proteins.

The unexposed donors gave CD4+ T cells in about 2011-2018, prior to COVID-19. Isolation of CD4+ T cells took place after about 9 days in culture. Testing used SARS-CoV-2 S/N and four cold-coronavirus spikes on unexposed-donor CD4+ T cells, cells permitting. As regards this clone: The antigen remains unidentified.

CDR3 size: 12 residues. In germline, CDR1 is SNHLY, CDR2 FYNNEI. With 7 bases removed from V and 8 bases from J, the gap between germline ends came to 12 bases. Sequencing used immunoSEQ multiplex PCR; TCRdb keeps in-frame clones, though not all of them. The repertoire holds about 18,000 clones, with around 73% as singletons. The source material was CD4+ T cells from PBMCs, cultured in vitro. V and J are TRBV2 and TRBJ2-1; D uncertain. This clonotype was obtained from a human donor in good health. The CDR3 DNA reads TGTGCCAGCACTCAGGTTATCGATGAGCAGTTCTTC. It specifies CASTQVIDEQFF. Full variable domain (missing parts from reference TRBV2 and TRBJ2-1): EPEVTQTPSHQVTQMGQEVILRCVPISNHLYFYWYRQILGQKVEFLVSFYNNEISEKSEIFDDQFSVERPDGSNFTLKIRSTKLEDSAMYFCASTQVIDEQFFGPGTRLTVL.